A selection of T cell receptor beta chains follows, all from one sample in a study of blood T cell repertoires in COVID-19. The method was immunoSEQ multiplex PCR; TCRdb's version includes in-frame clones alone and lacks a portion of them. The data hold 270,000 or so clones, with around four fifths observed a single time. The sample taken for sequencing was peripheral blood. All receptors come from a woman between 45 and 60 years old who had recovered from COVID-19. Each CDR3 is given with its conserved first and last residue. D genes are given only for firm matches. Clone size is stated in some rows and not others, as once, few, many or a class when expanded.

v_call	clone_size	j_call	d_call	cdr3_nt	cdr3_aa
TRBV24-1	NA	TRBJ2-3	TRBD1	TGTGCCACCAGTGACCCTGGGACAGTCACAGATACGCAGTATTTT	CATSDPGTVTDTQYF
TRBV19	few	TRBJ2-6	NA	TGTGCCAGTAGTATGGTGGCAGGGGACCCTGGGGCCAACGTCCTGACTTTC	CASSMVAGDPGANVLTF
TRBV29-1	NA	TRBJ1-2	NA	TGCAGCGTTGTATCCCCGACAGGCTATGGCTACACCTTC	CSVVSPTGYGYTF
TRBV11-3	medium-sized	TRBJ2-1	TRBD2	TGTGCCAGCAGCTTATCAGGACTAGCGAATGAGCAGTTCTTC	CASSLSGLANEQFF
TRBV30	NA	TRBJ2-7	TRBD2	TGTGCCTGGTCATCGGGAGGTTACGAGCAGTACTTC	CAWSSGGYEQYF
TRBV5-5	NA	TRBJ2-7	NA	TGTGCCAGCAGCGGAACACCGGGGGTCCACGAGCAGTACTTC	CASSGTPGVHEQYF
TRBV13	NA	TRBJ1-5	TRBD1	TGTGCCAGCAGTCCCGACAGGGAGTCAAATCAGCCCCAGCATTTT	CASSPDRESNQPQHF
TRBV10-3	NA	TRBJ2-1	TRBD2	TGTGCCATCAGTGAGTCCAGCGGGGGTACGTACAATGAGCAGTTCTTC	CAISESSGGTYNEQFF
TRBV12-3/TRBV12-4	NA	TRBJ2-7	TRBD1	TGTGCCAGCAGGGGACAGGCGTCCTACGAGCAGTACTTC	CASRGQASYEQYF
TRBV5-1	few	TRBJ2-2	TRBD2	TGCGCCAGCAGCCTGAACCCTAGCGGCCCGAACACCGGGGAGCTGTTTTTT	CASSLNPSGPNTGELFF